This T cell receptor beta chain was documented in a study of T cells in localized non-small cell lung cancer. Study conclusions and caveats: Adjacent lung tissue had a median 57 of the top 100 clones found in the tumor.

Libraries were prepared by immunoSEQ multiplex PCR; TCRdb keeps only in-frame clonotypes and omits some of them. The data contain some 40,000 clones, approximately 90% of them singletons. Remarks on this clone: No antigen is known for it.

V lost 7 bases to trimming and J lost 1 base; unmatched junction nucleotides: 4. Per the germline V gene, CDR1 is SQVTM and CDR2 is ANQGSEA. This CDR3 is 13 amino acids long. The chain links TRBV29-1 to TRBJ2-7; TRBD1 matches at 10 bases. This clonotype originated in a female donor aged 60 or older with stage I lung adenocarcinoma. The sample here was peripheral blood, taken before any cancer treatment. The CDR3 nucleotides read TGCAGCGCCGGACAGGGGGGATCCTACGAGCAGTACTTC. Protein product: CSAGQGGSYEQYF.